The 3 T cell receptor beta chains in this list originate from one sample, sequenced in a study of T cell repertoires in cytomegalovirus infection. Using its own MiXCR run on the reads, TCRdb lists one record per CDR3 protein. The data contain approximately 110,000 distinct CDR3 sequences, 25% to 35% of them singletons. These receptors have no known antigen. This sample comprised CD8+ T cells from cultured PBMCs, obtained from culture after CMV antigen stimulation. These receptors were collected from a human donor in good health (CMV status not recorded). Some clones in this sample may be carry-over from other donors' samples.

The J gene is TRBJ2-7, the V gene TRBV9, with D possibly TRBD1 on 5 matching bases. Germline values: CDR1 SGDLS, CDR2 YYNGEE. V was cut by 3 bases and J by 5 bases, with 15 bases left in between. The CDR3 is made up of 14 amino acids. CDR3 DNA sequence: TGTGCCAGCAGCGAGAGTGGTTTAGGGGACGAGCAGTACTTC. As protein: CASSESGLGDEQYF.

This clonotype was observed many times. The chain is built from TRBV4-1 and TRBJ2-7, with 7 bases matching TRBD1. The CDR3 has 15 residues. Germline trimming cut 1 base from V and 3 bases from J; bases unmatched to any gene: 6. Germline V lookup: CDR1 MGHRA, CDR2 YSYEKL. The CDR3 bases are TGCGCCAGCAGCCAAGTCCGGGACAGAATCTACGAGCAGTACTTC. Amino acids: CASSQVRDRIYEQYF.

This clonotype has more than one count but fewer than ten. The DNA for the CDR3 is TGTGCCAGCGGCGGCGGCCCCCGGGACAGGGAGGGCTACACCTTC. Translation gives CASGGGPRDREGYTF. The chain couples TRBV27 to TRBJ1-2, with TRBD1 matching 9 bases. Germline-derived CDR1 and CDR2 are MNHEY and SMNVEV (reference sequence). The V segment lost 8 bases and the J segment 8 bases; nucleotides outside the gene matches: 15. The CDR3 contains 15 residues.